These 19 T cell receptor beta chains were all obtained from the same sample, sequenced in a study of cytomegalovirus exposure and HLA in healthy donors. PCR amplification relied on 60 Vbeta primers (plus 13 Jbeta primers). Measured with immunoSEQ multiplex PCR; TCRdb has only the in-frame clones, and not every one. The sample includes approximately 260,000 clones, around 90% of them seen just once. The sequenced sample consisted of PBMCs. The receptors were gathered from a girl aged 2 to 10 in good health and CMV-seronegative.

The chain uses TRBV27 and TRBJ2-7; 7 bases are a match to TRBD2. J was trimmed by 2 bases and V by 6 bases; bases with no gene match: 7. This CDR3 region has 14 residues. Germline V gene data show CDR1 as MNHEY and CDR2 as SMNVEV (reference sequence). The CDR3 DNA follows: TGTGCCAGCAGGGGCGGGACTACAGCCTACGAGCAGTACTTC. It translates to CASRGGTTAYEQYF.

The V call is TRBV9, the J call TRBJ2-1; 8 nucleotides agree with TRBD2. V was clipped by 4 bases and J by 6 bases; unmatched bases: 9. The CDR3 contains 15 residues. Per germline, CDR1 SGDLS and CDR2 YYNGEE. CDR3 protein: CASSSGRGDINEQFF. The DNA for the CDR3 is TGTGCCAGCAGCTCAGGGCGGGGGGATATCAATGAGCAGTTCTTC.

The rearrangement uses TRBV19 and TRBJ2-1; D possibly uses TRBD1 or TRBD2 (11 bases each). This CDR3 region has 18 residues. V was clipped by 7 bases and J by 2 bases, with 24 bases between them. CDR1 LNHDA and CDR2 SQIVND come from the germline V gene (reference sequence). CDR3: CASKGTGGSGGAYNEQFF. For the CDR3, the DNA is TGTGCCAGTAAGGGGACAGGGGGTAGCGGGGGGGCCTACAATGAGCAGTTCTTC.

The chain uses TRBV7-6 and TRBJ2-5; D perhaps matches TRBD2 (6 bases). CDR3 length: 14 residues. Germline assignment: CDR1 SGHVS and CDR2 FNYEAQ. Trimming took off 5 bases at V and 2 bases at J, with 12 bases between the two ends. CDR3 nucleotide sequence: TGTGCCAGCAGCCCGGGACTGTTGCAAGAGACCCAGTACTTC. Translation: CASSPGLLQETQYF. The variable domain in full, completed from reference TRBV7-6 and TRBJ2-5, reads GAGVSQSPRYKVTKRGQDVALRCDPISGHVSLYWYRQALGQGPEFLTYFNYEAQQDKSGLPNDRFSAERPEGSISTLTIQRTEQRDSAMYRCASSPGLLQETQYFGPGTRLLVL.

J is TRBJ1-2 and V is TRBV5-6; 8 positions agree with TRBD1. The CDR3 has 14 residues. Trimming took 4 bases from V and 3 from J; bases not matched to a gene: 5. CDR1 and CDR2 (germline): SGHDT, YYEEEE. The CDR3 DNA reads as TGTGCCAGCAGCCCTGGGGGACAGGACTATGGCTACACCTTC. Translation: CASSPGGQDYGYTF.

V gene TRBV5-6 combines with J gene TRBJ1-1, with 7 bases that match TRBD1. The V gene end was trimmed by 6 bases and the J gene end by 4 bases; junction bases not matched to a gene: 12. CDR1 is SGHDT, CDR2 YYEEEE, per germline. CDR3 size: 15 residues. In DNA, the CDR3 is TGTGCCAGCACCACACCAGGGGGGATGGGCACTGAAGCTTTCTTT. This codes for CASTTPGGMGTEAFF. The full variable domain, with the rest looked up from reference TRBV5-6 and TRBJ1-1, is DAGVTQSPTHLIKTRGQQVTLRCSPKSGHDTVSWYQQALGQGPQFIFQYYEEEERQRGNFPDRFSGHQFPNYSSELNVNALLLGDSALYLCASTTPGGMGTEAFFGQGTRLTVV.

The J gene is TRBJ2-6, the V gene TRBV4-1; TRBD1 agrees at 11 bases. Germline V lookup: CDR1 MGHRA, CDR2 YSYEKL. J lost 2 bases, V lost 4 bases, and 4 bases had no gene match. This CDR3 region has 17 residues. The CDR3 DNA is TGCGCCAGCAGCCCTTCGGGACAGGGGGCTGGGGCCAACGTCCTGACTTTC. The encoded protein is CASSPSGQGAGANVLTF.

J is TRBJ2-7 and V is TRBV27; D possibly corresponds to TRBD1 (7 bases). Germline CDR1 and CDR2: MNHEY and SMNVEV (reference sequence). The CDR3 contains 16 residues. The ends were cut back, 0 bases at V and 1 base at J, with 13 bases in the middle. CDR3 bases: TGTGCCAGCAGTTTATCTACAGGGGAGGTATCCTACGAGCAGTACTTC. Translated: CASSLSTGEVSYEQYF.

The chain joins TRBV5-6 to TRBJ2-2, with D perhaps matching TRBD1 (6 bases). This CDR3 contains 14 residues. Trimming took off 1 base at V and 5 bases at J, with 9 bases between the two ends. Germline V gene data show CDR1 as SGHDT and CDR2 as YYEEEE. The CDR3 DNA follows: TGTGCCAGCAGCTTGAGTAGGGGGACCGGGGAGCTGTTTTTT. This sequence encodes CASSLSRGTGELFF.

Written as DNA, the CDR3 is TGTGCCAGCAGCTCCGGGACAGGGGGCTACGAGCAGTACTTC. Translating it yields CASSSGTGGYEQYF. The chain employs TRBV11-2 and TRBJ2-7; 11 nucleotides match TRBD1. The germline V gene encodes CDR1 SGHAT and CDR2 FQNNGV. V trimming: 4 bases; J trimming: 3 bases; junction bases outside the gene matches: 2. The CDR3 length is 14 residues.

The rearrangement links TRBV5-1 to TRBJ2-5, with D maybe TRBD2 (5 bases). The CDR3 length is 14 residues. V gave up 2 bases and J gave up 1 base, with 9 bases separating them. Germline loops: CDR1 SGHRS, CDR2 YFSETQ. The CDR3 is CASSFTGVQETQYF. Here the CDR3 DNA reads TGCGCCAGCAGCTTCACCGGGGTCCAAGAGACCCAGTACTTC.

This chain connects TRBV5-5 to TRBJ1-1; D gene unclear. Trimming cost V 1 base and J 0 bases, with 7 bases left between them. Germline CDR1 is SGHKS and CDR2 is YYEKEE (reference sequence). This CDR3 has 14 residues. CDR3 bases: TGTGCCAGCAGCTTGAACTTTATGAACACTGAAGCTTTCTTT. It encodes CASSLNFMNTEAFF.

The J gene is TRBJ2-7, the V gene TRBV11-2, with 8 bases matching TRBD2. V shed 4 bases and J 2 bases; nucleotides not matched to a gene: 7. The CDR3 sequence is 15 residues long. Germline assignment: CDR1 SGHAT and CDR2 FQNNGV. CDR3 protein: CASSSARRGAYEQYF. The CDR3 bases are TGTGCCAGCAGCTCCGCGAGGCGGGGGGCCTACGAGCAGTACTTC.

V is TRBV5-1 and J is TRBJ2-7; tentative D call: TRBD1 (6 bases). Germline loops: CDR1 SGHRS, CDR2 YFSETQ. V was pared by 0 bases and J by 7 bases, with 11 bases between. CDR3 size: 13 residues. This CDR3 is CASSLDRAKEQYF. The CDR3 nucleotides are TGCGCCAGCAGCTTGGACAGGGCGAAAGAGCAGTACTTC. The full variable domain, its missing parts supplied by reference TRBV5-1 and TRBJ2-7, is KAGVTQTPRYLIKTRGQQVTLSCSPISGHRSVSWYQQTPGQGLQFLFEYFSETQRNKGNFPGRFSGRQFSNSRSEMNVSTLELGDSALYLCASSLDRAKEQYFGPGTRLTVT.

The genes are TRBV28 and TRBJ2-5, with 8 bases fitting TRBD1. The J segment lost 5 bases and the V segment lost 5 bases, leaving 10 bases of the junction unmatched. The V gene's germline CDR1 is MDHEN and CDR2 SYDVKM. The CDR3 runs to 15 residues. DNA of the CDR3: TGTGCCAGCAGTCCGACAGGGGTGCTAGTGGAGACCCAGTACTTC. Its protein product is CASSPTGVLVETQYF.

The V gene is TRBV5-1, the J gene TRBJ2-2, with 11 bases identical to TRBD2. V lost 3 bases and J lost 3; bases outside the gene matches: 4. The CDR3 covers 16 residues. Germline V gene lookup returns CDR1 SGHRS and CDR2 YFSETQ. The chain's CDR3 is CASSSRLAGYTGELFF. The DNA of the CDR3 is TGCGCCAGCAGCTCCAGACTAGCGGGATACACCGGGGAGCTGTTTTTT.

The chain couples TRBV5-1 to TRBJ2-3, with 9 bases lining up with TRBD2. Germline-derived CDR1 and CDR2 are SGHRS and YFSETQ. The CDR3 sequence is 15 residues long. The ends lost 1 base at V and 2 bases at J; junction bases unmatched: 2. CDR3 nucleotide sequence: TGCGCCAGCAGCTTGCCTAGCGGGATCACAGATACGCAGTATTTT. The encoded protein is CASSLPSGITDTQYF. The full variable domain, completed using reference TRBV5-1 and TRBJ2-3, is KAGVTQTPRYLIKTRGQQVTLSCSPISGHRSVSWYQQTPGQGLQFLFEYFSETQRNKGNFPGRFSGRQFSNSRSEMNVSTLELGDSALYLCASSLPSGITDTQYFGPGTRLTVL.

The chain links TRBV11-2 to TRBJ2-2; TRBD1 agrees at 7 bases. The CDR3 extends over 15 amino acids. The V gene's germline CDR1 is SGHAT and CDR2 FQNNGV. The ends lost 5 bases at V and 4 bases at J; junction bases unmatched: 7. CDR3 sequence reads: CASSQRQGPTGELFF. The CDR3 nucleotides read TGTGCCAGCAGCCAACGACAGGGCCCCACCGGGGAGCTGTTTTTT. Combining the CDR3 with reference TRBV11-2 and TRBJ2-2 gives the whole variable domain EAGVAQSPRYKIIEKRQSVAFWCNPISGHATLYWYQQILGQGPKLLIQFQNNGVVDDSQLPKDRFSAERLKGVDSTLKIQPAKLEDSAVYLCASSQRQGPTGELFFGEGSRLTVL.

The chain links TRBV18 to TRBJ2-7; 8 bases are a match to TRBD2. The CDR3 sequence is 17 residues long. Trimming removed 0 bases from V and 5 bases from J; junction bases left unmatched: 12. The germline gives CDR1 KGHSH, CDR2 LQKENI. CDR3 sequence reads: CASSPPSGTRNDHEQYF. The DNA of the CDR3 is TGTGCCAGCTCACCACCGAGCGGGACTAGAAATGATCACGAGCAGTACTTC.